The rows below give T cell receptor beta chains drawn from one sample of a study of cytomegalovirus exposure and HLA in healthy donors. TCRdb's table, derived via immunoSEQ multiplex PCR, lists solely in-frame clones and lacks some. The table shows 180,000 or so clones, with about nine tenths occurring only once. Sequences were obtained from PBMCs. The receptors were sampled from a man aged 18 to 30 in good health and CMV-seropositive. The CDR3 runs from the conserved cysteine through the conserved F or W. A D gene is named only where the DNA matches it firmly. Not every row has a clone size; where given, it reads once, few, many or a size class.

v_gene	j_gene	abundance	d_gene	CDR3aa	CDR3nt
TRBV28	TRBJ1-5	-	-	CASSPGYNQPQHF	TGTGCCAGCAGTCCGGGTTACAATCAGCCCCAGCATTTT
TRBV27	TRBJ1-1	-	-	CASSLQAGGNTEAFF	TGTGCCAGCAGTTTACAGGCAGGTGGTAACACTGAAGCTTTCTTT
TRBV7-2	TRBJ1-2	-	-	CASSPKAGNYGYTF	TGTGCCAGCAGCCCCAAGGCGGGGAACTATGGCTACACCTTC
TRBV4-1	TRBJ2-2	-	-	CASRDKSAGELFF	TGCGCCAGCCGGGACAAGTCCGCCGGGGAGCTGTTTTTT
TRBV2	TRBJ1-6	-	-	CASSVRDNSPLHF	TGTGCCAGCAGTGTCAGGGATAATTCACCCCTCCACTTT
TRBV5-1	TRBJ2-7	-	TRBD2	CASSLVSSGKVEQYF	TGCGCCAGCAGCTTGGTGTCTAGCGGGAAAGTCGAGCAGTACTTC
TRBV5-1	TRBJ2-1	-	TRBD2	CASSRTSGSFREQFF	TGCGCCAGCAGCAGAACTAGCGGGAGTTTCCGCGAGCAGTTCTTC
TRBV19	TRBJ1-5	-	TRBD1	CASTSTGVSNQPQHF	TGTGCCAGTACCTCGACAGGGGTCAGCAATCAGCCCCAGCATTTT
TRBV13	TRBJ2-7	-	TRBD1	CASSPGQDYEQYF	TGTGCCAGCAGCCCCGGACAGGACTACGAGCAGTACTTC
TRBV7-2	TRBJ2-5	-	TRBD2	CASSYRTSGRFKTQYF	TGTGCCAGCAGCTACCGGACTAGCGGGAGGTTCAAGACCCAGTACTTC
TRBV4-2	TRBJ2-1	-	-	CASSQGRGYNEQFF	TGTGCCAGCAGCCAAGGGCGGGGTTACAATGAGCAGTTCTTC
TRBV6-5	TRBJ2-7	-	-	CASSYSGGPYEQYF	TGTGCCAGCAGTTACTCAGGGGGTCCCTACGAGCAGTACTTC
TRBV7-9	TRBJ2-5	-	-	CASSFRIEEETQYF	TGTGCCAGCAGCTTTAGAATTGAAGAAGAGACCCAGTACTTC
TRBV6-1	TRBJ2-3	-	TRBD2	CASSDTLAGGFRHTQYF	TGTGCCAGCAGTGACACCCTCGCGGGGGGATTCAGACATACGCAGTATTTT
TRBV7-2	TRBJ2-7	-	-	CASSLVSNYEQYF	TGTGCCAGCAGCTTAGTGTCAAACTACGAGCAGTACTTC
TRBV5-6	TRBJ2-1	-	-	CASNSGSRYNEQFF	TGTGCCAGCAATTCGGGGAGCAGGTACAATGAGCAGTTCTTC
TRBV5-4	TRBJ2-7	-	-	CASSRSGFEQYF	TGTGCCAGCAGTCGGAGCGGGTTCGAGCAGTACTTC
TRBV6-5	TRBJ1-1	-	-	CASSYSGRVEAFF	TGTGCCAGCAGTTACTCAGGGAGGGTCGAAGCTTTCTTT
TRBV4-2	TRBJ2-2	-	-	CASSQVARANTGELFF	TGTGCCAGCAGCCAAGTGGCTCGGGCGAACACCGGGGAGCTGTTTTTT
TRBV15	TRBJ2-1	many	-	CATSTGETSNEQFF	TGTGCCACCAGCACGGGGGAGACTAGCAATGAGCAGTTCTTC
TRBV5-1	TRBJ1-4	-	-	CASSLDQGYREKLFF	TGCGCCAGCAGCTTAGACCAGGGATATAGGGAAAAACTGTTTTTT
TRBV7-6	TRBJ2-7	-	TRBD1	CASSLDGTGNYEQYF	TGTGCCAGCAGCTTAGATGGGACAGGGAACTACGAGCAGTACTTC